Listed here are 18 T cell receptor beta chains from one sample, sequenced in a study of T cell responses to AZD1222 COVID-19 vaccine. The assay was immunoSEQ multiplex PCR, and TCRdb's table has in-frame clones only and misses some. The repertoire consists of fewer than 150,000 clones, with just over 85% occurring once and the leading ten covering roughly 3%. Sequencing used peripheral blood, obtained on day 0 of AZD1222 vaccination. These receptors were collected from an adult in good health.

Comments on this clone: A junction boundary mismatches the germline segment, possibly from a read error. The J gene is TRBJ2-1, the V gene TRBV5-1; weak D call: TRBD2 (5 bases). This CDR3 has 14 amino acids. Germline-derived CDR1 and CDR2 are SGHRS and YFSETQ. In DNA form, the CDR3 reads TGCGCCAGCAGCTTGAGGGTCCAAGCGGAGGAATTGATCTTC. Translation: CASSLRVQAEELIF.

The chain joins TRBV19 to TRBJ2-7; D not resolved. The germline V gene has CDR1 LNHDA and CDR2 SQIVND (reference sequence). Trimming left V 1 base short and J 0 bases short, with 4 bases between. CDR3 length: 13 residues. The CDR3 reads CASSIVSSYEQYF. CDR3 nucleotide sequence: TGTGCCAGTAGTATAGTTTCCTCCTACGAGCAGTACTTC.

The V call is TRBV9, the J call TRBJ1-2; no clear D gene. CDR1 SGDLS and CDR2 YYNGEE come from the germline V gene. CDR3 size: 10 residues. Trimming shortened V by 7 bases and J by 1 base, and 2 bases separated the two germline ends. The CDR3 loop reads CASGNYGYTF. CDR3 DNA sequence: TGTGCCAGCGGTAACTATGGCTACACCTTC.

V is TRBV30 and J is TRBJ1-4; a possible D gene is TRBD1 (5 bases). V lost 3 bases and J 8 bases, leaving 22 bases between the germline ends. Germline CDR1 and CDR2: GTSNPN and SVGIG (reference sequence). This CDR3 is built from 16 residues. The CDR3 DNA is TGTGCCTGGAGGCCCGTACTGGGGGGGACCACCGAAAAACTGTTTTTT. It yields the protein CAWRPVLGGTTEKLFF. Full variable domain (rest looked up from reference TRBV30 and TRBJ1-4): SQTIHQWPATLVQPVGSPLSLECTVEGTSNPNLYWYRQAAGRGLQLLFYSVGIGQISSEVPQNLSASRPQDRQFILSSKKLLLSDSGFYLCAWRPVLGGTTEKLFFGSGTQLSVL.

In DNA form, the CDR3 reads TGTGCCACCAGTGCCCAAGGGAAGGGGACAGGGACGAATGAGCAGTTCTTC. This sequence encodes CATSAQGKGTGTNEQFF. The genes are TRBV24-1 and TRBJ2-1; 9 bases align to TRBD1. Germline V gives CDR1 KGHDR, CDR2 SFDVKD. The CDR3 sequence is 17 residues long. V lost 5 bases and J lost 7; bases outside the gene matches: 14.

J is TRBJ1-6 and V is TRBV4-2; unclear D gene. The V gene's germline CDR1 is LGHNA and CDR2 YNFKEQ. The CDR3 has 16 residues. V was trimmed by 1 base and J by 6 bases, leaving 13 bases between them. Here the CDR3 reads CASSQGQEESNSPLHF. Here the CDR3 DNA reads TGTGCCAGCAGCCAAGGCCAGGAAGAAAGTAATTCACCCCTCCACTTT.

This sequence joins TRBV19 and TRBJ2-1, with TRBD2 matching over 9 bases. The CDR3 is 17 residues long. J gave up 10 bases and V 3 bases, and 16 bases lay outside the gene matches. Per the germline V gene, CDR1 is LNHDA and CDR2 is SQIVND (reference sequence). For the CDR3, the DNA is TGTGCCAGTAGTATCCGCCCAGGTAGCGGGAGAGTACGGGAGCAGTTCTTC. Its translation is CASSIRPGSGRVREQFF.

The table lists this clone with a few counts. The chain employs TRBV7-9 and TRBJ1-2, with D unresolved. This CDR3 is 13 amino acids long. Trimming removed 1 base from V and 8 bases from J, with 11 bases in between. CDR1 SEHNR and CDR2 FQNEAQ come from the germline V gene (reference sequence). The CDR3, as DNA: TGTGCCAGCAGCTTAGGGGAGGAAAGGGGCTACACCTTC. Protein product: CASSLGEERGYTF.

The CDR3 nucleotides read TGTGCCAGCAGCTCAGCCTGGGGGCAGGGCCATGGCTACACCTTC. It translates to CASSSAWGQGHGYTF. V gene TRBV11-2 combines with J gene TRBJ1-2; D perhaps matches TRBD1 (6 bases). The CDR3 extends over 15 amino acids. V was clipped by 4 bases and J by 6 bases, with 18 bases between them. Germline V gene lookup returns CDR1 SGHAT and CDR2 FQNNGV.

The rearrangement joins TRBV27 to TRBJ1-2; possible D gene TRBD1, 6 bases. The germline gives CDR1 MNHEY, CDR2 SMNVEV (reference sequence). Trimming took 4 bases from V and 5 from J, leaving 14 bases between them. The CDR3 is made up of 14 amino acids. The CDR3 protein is CASSSDRKGYGYTF. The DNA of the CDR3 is TGTGCCAGCAGTTCCGACAGGAAAGGTTATGGCTACACCTTC.

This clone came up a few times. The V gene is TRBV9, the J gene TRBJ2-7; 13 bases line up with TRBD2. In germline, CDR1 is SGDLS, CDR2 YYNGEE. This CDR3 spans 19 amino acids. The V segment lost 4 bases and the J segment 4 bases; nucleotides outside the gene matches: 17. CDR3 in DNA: TGTGCCAGCAGCTCGTCGACTAGCGGGAGGCCAGGGGGGTTTTACGAGCAGTACTTC. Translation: CASSSSTSGRPGGFYEQYF.

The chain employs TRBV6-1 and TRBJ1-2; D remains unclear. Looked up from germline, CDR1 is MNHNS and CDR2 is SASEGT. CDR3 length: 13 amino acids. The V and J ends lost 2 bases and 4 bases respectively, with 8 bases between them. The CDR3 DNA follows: TGTGCCAGCAGTGAATGGCAGAGCTATGGCTACACCTTC. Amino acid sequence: CASSEWQSYGYTF.

Here the CDR3 reads CASSLAANPSYEQYF. For the CDR3, the DNA is TGCGCCAGCAGCCTGGCGGCGAACCCCTCCTACGAGCAGTACTTC. This chain joins TRBV5-1 and TRBJ2-7, with D unclear. CDR3 length: 15 amino acids. V shed 4 bases and J shed 0 bases, with 14 bases lying between them. Germline CDR1 SGHRS, CDR2 YFSETQ.

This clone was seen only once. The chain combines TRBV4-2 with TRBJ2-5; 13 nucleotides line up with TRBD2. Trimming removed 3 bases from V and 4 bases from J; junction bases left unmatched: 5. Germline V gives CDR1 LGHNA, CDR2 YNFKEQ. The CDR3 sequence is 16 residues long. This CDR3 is CASSQETSGRAETQYF. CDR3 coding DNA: TGTGCCAGCAGCCAGGAAACTAGCGGGAGGGCAGAGACCCAGTACTTC.

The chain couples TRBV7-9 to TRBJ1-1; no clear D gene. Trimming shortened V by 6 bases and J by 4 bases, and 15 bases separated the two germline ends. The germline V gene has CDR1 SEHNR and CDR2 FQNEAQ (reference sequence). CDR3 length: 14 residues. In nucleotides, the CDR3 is TGTGCCAGCAGTACGGAGGGTTTCGGCACTGAAGCTTTCTTT. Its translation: CASSTEGFGTEAFF.

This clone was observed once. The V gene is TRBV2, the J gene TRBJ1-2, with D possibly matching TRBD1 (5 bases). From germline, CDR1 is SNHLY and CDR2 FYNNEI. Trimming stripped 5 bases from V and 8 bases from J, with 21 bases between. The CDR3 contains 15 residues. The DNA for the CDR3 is TGTGCCAGCAGTAGCCGGGACTCCACGGACCCGGGCTACACCTTC. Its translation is CASSSRDSTDPGYTF.

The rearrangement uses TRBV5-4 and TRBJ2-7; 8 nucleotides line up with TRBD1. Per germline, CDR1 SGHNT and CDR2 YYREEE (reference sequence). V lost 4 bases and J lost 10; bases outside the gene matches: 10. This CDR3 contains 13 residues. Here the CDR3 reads CASSLWTGSDQYF. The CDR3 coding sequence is TGTGCCAGCAGCCTTTGGACAGGGTCGGACCAGTACTTC.

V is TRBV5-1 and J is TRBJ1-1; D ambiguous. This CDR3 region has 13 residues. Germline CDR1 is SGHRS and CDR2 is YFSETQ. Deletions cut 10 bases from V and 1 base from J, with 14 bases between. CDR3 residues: CAGRAEANTEAFF. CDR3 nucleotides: TGCGCCGGAAGAGCCGAGGCGAACACTGAAGCTTTCTTT.